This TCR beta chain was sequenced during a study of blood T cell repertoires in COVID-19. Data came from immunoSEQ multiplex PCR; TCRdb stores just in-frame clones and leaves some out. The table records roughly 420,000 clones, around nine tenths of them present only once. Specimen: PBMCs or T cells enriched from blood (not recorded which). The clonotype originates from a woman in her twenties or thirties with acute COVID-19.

CDR3 DNA sequence: TGTGCCAGCAGCCCTACTAGCGGGGGGGTCCACGAGCAGTACTTC. Amino acids: CASSPTSGGVHEQYF. This chain links TRBV7-2 with TRBJ2-7, with TRBD2 matching over 13 bases. The CDR3 has 15 residues. V lost 5 bases and J lost 5; bases outside the gene matches: 6. Looked up from germline, CDR1 is SGHTA and CDR2 is FQGNSA.